This passage covers 27 T cell receptor beta chains from one sample sequenced in a study of cytomegalovirus exposure and HLA in healthy donors. PCR involved 60 Vbeta and 13 Jbeta primers. The method was immunoSEQ multiplex PCR; TCRdb's version includes in-frame clones alone and lacks a portion of them. The sample has roughly 130,000 clones; 74% are singletons. Source material: PBMCs. These receptors were collected from a woman in her 50s in good health and CMV-seropositive.

The sample holds a few counts of this clone. The chain has TRBV11-3 and TRBJ2-7, with D uncertain. V was clipped by 5 bases and J by 4 bases, with 12 bases between them. Germline V gene sequence: CDR1 SGHNT, CDR2 YENEEA. This CDR3 comprises 13 residues. The CDR3 DNA is TGTGCCAGCAGCACGCGACACCGATACGAGCAGTACTTC. This encodes CASSTRHRYEQYF.

The chain employs TRBV6-5 and TRBJ1-1, with D unresolved. There are 12 residues in the CDR3. Looked up from germline, CDR1 is MNHEY and CDR2 is SVGAGI. Trimming removed 4 bases from V and 7 bases from J, with 10 bases in between. Written as DNA, the CDR3 is TGTGCCAGCAGTTTCTTCGGTGATGAAGCTTTCTTT. Translation: CASSFFGDEAFF.

Turning to this clone: At the DNA level, this CDR3 is encoded by other sequences in the same sample as well. The chain links TRBV5-1 to TRBJ2-2; no clear D. V shed 4 bases and J shed 4 bases, with 8 bases lying between them. The CDR3 is made up of 13 amino acids. CDR1 is SGHRS and CDR2 is YFSETQ in the germline V gene. CDR3 nucleotides: TGCGCCAGCAGCCCAACTATCACCGGGGAGCTGTTTTTT. Encoded protein: CASSPTITGELFF.

The chain employs TRBV5-4 and TRBJ1-6, with 7 bases that match TRBD1. CDR3 length: 16 residues. V trimming: 0 bases; J trimming: 8 bases; junction bases outside the gene matches: 8. CDR1 is SGHNT, CDR2 YYREEE, per germline (reference sequence). The CDR3 reads CASSLGQGQRYSPLHF. CDR3 in DNA: TGTGCCAGCAGCTTGGGACAGGGCCAACGGTATTCACCCCTCCACTTT.

This sequence joins TRBV6-1 and TRBJ1-4; 10 nucleotides align to TRBD1. The CDR3 totals 16 residues. With 4 bases clipped from V and 4 bases from J, the junction kept 6 bases outside the gene matches. CDR1 MNHNS and CDR2 SASEGT come from the germline V gene. The CDR3 nucleotides read TGTGCCAGCAGTGGACGACAGGGGGCCCTTAATGAAAAACTGTTTTTT. This codes for CASSGRQGALNEKLFF.

The rearrangement links TRBV5-1 to TRBJ1-2, with 9 nucleotides matching TRBD1. Germline-derived CDR1 and CDR2 are SGHRS and YFSETQ. J lost 4 bases, V lost 4 bases, and 8 bases had no gene match. The CDR3 runs 15 residues. The CDR3 region has the DNA TGCGCCAGCAGCACCTTACCGGGACAGGGCTATGGCTACACCTTC. It specifies CASSTLPGQGYGYTF.

The chain employs TRBV18 and TRBJ1-4, with 8 bases matching TRBD1. CDR1 is KGHSH and CDR2 is LQKENI in the germline V gene. The CDR3 is 16 amino acids. Losses at the gene ends were 3 bases for V and 2 bases for J; bases not matched to a gene: 5. CDR3 DNA: TGTGCCAGCTCACCCCAGACAGGGGCTACTAATGAAAAACTGTTTTTT. Protein product: CASSPQTGATNEKLFF.

Only a few counts were recorded for this clone. The chain joins TRBV5-4 to TRBJ2-3, with TRBD2 matching over 9 bases. CDR3 length: 16 residues. From germline, CDR1 is SGHNT and CDR2 YYREEE (reference sequence). V lost 4 bases to trimming and J lost 5 bases; unmatched junction nucleotides: 11. Written as DNA, the CDR3 is TGTGCCAGCAGCCCGGTGGCTAGCGGGGACCTAGATACGCAGTATTTT. Translation: CASSPVASGDLDTQYF.

This chain uses TRBV5-1 with TRBJ2-5; tentative D call: TRBD1 (6 bases). The CDR3 is 14 amino acids. Germline values: CDR1 SGHRS, CDR2 YFSETQ. Trimming shortened V by 1 base and J by 5 bases, and 12 bases separated the two germline ends. The CDR3, as DNA: TGCGCCAGCAGCTTGCCCCAGGGGTTGGAGACCCAGTACTTC. Its translation is CASSLPQGLETQYF. Complete variable domain (other parts from reference TRBV5-1 and TRBJ2-5): KAGVTQTPRYLIKTRGQQVTLSCSPISGHRSVSWYQQTPGQGLQFLFEYFSETQRNKGNFPGRFSGRQFSNSRSEMNVSTLELGDSALYLCASSLPQGLETQYFGPGTRLLVL.

The CDR3 sequence: CAISPLSGRGTEAFF. DNA for the CDR3: TGTGCCATCAGCCCGCTGTCGGGGAGGGGTACTGAAGCTTTCTTT. This chain connects TRBV10-3 to TRBJ1-1, with D tentatively TRBD1 (5 bases). V dropped 6 bases and J dropped 5 bases, with 19 bases sitting between them. This CDR3 spans 15 amino acids. Germline V gene data show CDR1 as ENHRY and CDR2 as SYGVKD.

This chain links TRBV11-2 with TRBJ1-2; D call uncertain. In germline, CDR1 is SGHAT, CDR2 FQNNGV. The CDR3 length is 14 residues. V was cut by 1 base and J by 6 bases, with 12 bases left in between. DNA of the CDR3: TGTGCCAGCAGCTTAGTAGATCGAGTAAATGGCTACACCTTC. This translates into CASSLVDRVNGYTF.

The genes are TRBV2 and TRBJ2-2; maybe TRBD1 (5 bases). Germline V CDR1 and CDR2: SNHLY, FYNNEI. With 8 bases removed from V and 7 bases from J, the gap between germline ends came to 20 bases. This CDR3 comprises 15 residues. CDR3 bases: TGTGCCAGCTCTGGGCAGGGTCGGCTTGGCGGGGAGCTGTTTTTT. Protein: CASSGQGRLGGELFF.

The V and J genes are TRBV27 and TRBJ1-2, with 8 bases fitting TRBD1. The CDR3 runs 14 residues. With 0 bases clipped from V and 9 bases from J, the junction kept 6 bases outside the gene matches. CDR1 is MNHEY, CDR2 SMNVEV, per germline (reference sequence). For the CDR3, the DNA is TGTGCCAGCAGTTTATCGGACAGGGAAGCTCGCTACACCTTC. Protein sequence: CASSLSDREARYTF.

The chain uses TRBV4-3 and TRBJ2-7; TRBD1 matches at 9 bases. Germline loops: CDR1 LGHNA, CDR2 YSLEER. With 1 base clipped from V and 4 bases from J, the junction kept 2 bases outside the gene matches. The CDR3 covers 14 residues. The CDR3 spells CASSQGDRGYEQYF. CDR3 coding DNA: TGCGCCAGCAGCCAAGGCGACAGGGGGTACGAGCAGTACTTC.

The chain is built from TRBV21-1 and TRBJ2-7; the table's D gene call, TRBD1, was not cross checked with the DNA. TRBV21-1 is labeled a pseudogene. The CDR3 has 13 residues. CDR3 coding DNA: TGTGCCAGCATGTTTGGGCAGACCTACGAGCAGTACTTC. This translates into CASMFGQTYEQYF.

CDR3 amino acids: CASRRGQAGSYEQYF. Here the CDR3 DNA reads TGTGCCAGCAGACGTGGACAGGCGGGGTCTTACGAGCAGTACTTC. The chain uses TRBV7-9 and TRBJ2-7, with a possible D match to TRBD1 (7 bases). The CDR3 has 15 residues. Germline V gene lookup returns CDR1 SEHNR and CDR2 FQNEAQ (reference sequence). Trimming left V 6 bases short and J 4 bases short, with 19 bases between.

The rearrangement joins TRBV5-1 to TRBJ1-1, with D unclear. Germline loops: CDR1 SGHRS, CDR2 YFSETQ. This CDR3 region has 14 residues. V was trimmed by 4 bases and J by 1 base, leaving 11 bases between them. This CDR3 is CASSAPSGNTEAFF. The CDR3 DNA sequence: TGCGCCAGCAGCGCCCCGAGTGGGAACACTGAAGCTTTCTTT. Using reference TRBV5-1 and TRBJ1-1 for the parts outside the CDR3, the full variable domain is KAGVTQTPRYLIKTRGQQVTLSCSPISGHRSVSWYQQTPGQGLQFLFEYFSETQRNKGNFPGRFSGRQFSNSRSEMNVSTLELGDSALYLCASSAPSGNTEAFFGQGTRLTVV.

The CDR3 DNA follows: TGTGCCAGCAGCGTAGGCCCAGCGGGGGCCTACGAGCAGTACTTC. Translated: CASSVGPAGAYEQYF. The chain couples TRBV9 to TRBJ2-5, with 8 positions matching TRBD2. TRBJ2-7 matches the DNA end more closely, so the J call is doubtful. The CDR3 extends over 15 amino acids. The germline V gene has CDR1 SGDLS and CDR2 YYNGEE.

This rearrangement joins TRBV19 to TRBJ2-3, with 12 bases aligning to TRBD2. Per germline, CDR1 LNHDA and CDR2 SQIVND (reference sequence). V was clipped by 6 bases and J by 4 bases; unmatched bases: 8. The CDR3 has 16 amino acids. The CDR3 DNA reads TGTGCCAGTAGCCCCTCTAGCGGGGGGGCGGCAGATACGCAGTATTTT. It yields the protein CASSPSSGGAADTQYF.

The chain combines TRBV27 with TRBJ2-5; D is uncertain. V was cut by 6 bases and J by 2 bases, with 19 bases left in between. The V gene's germline CDR1 is MNHEY and CDR2 SMNVEV (reference sequence). The CDR3 is made up of 16 amino acids. CDR3 bases: TGTGCCAGCAGACCCAAGGTGGAGCCGCGTCAAGAGACCCAGTACTTC. Translated: CASRPKVEPRQETQYF.

The V and J genes are TRBV5-1 and TRBJ1-6, with 8 bases that match TRBD1. CDR1 SGHRS and CDR2 YFSETQ come from the germline V gene. The CDR3 is 15 residues long. Trimming cost V 0 bases and J 10 bases; bases outside gene matches: 6. CDR3 DNA: TGCGCCAGCAGCTTGGAAGGACAGGGAAAATCACCCCTCCACTTT. Protein sequence: CASSLEGQGKSPLHF.

The chain employs TRBV23-1 and TRBJ2-3; TRBD2 matches at 16 bases. TRBV23-1 is filed as an ORF, its function uncertain. This CDR3 has 19 amino acids. The V gene end was trimmed by 2 bases and the J gene end by 2 bases; junction bases not matched to a gene: 7. As DNA, the CDR3 is TGCGCCAGCAGTCAAGTCGCCGGGACTAGCGGGGGGGCCACAGATACGCAGTATTTT. Its translation is CASSQVAGTSGGATDTQYF.

V usage is TRBV5-8 and J usage is TRBJ1-6; weak D call: TRBD1 (6 bases). Germline V gives CDR1 SGHTS, CDR2 YDEGEE. The V end lost 4 bases, the J end lost 8 bases, and 16 bases lay between the germline ends. The CDR3 has 15 amino acids. CDR3 amino acids: CASSRADSVDSPLHF. Here the CDR3 DNA reads TGTGCCAGCAGCCGAGCGGACAGCGTAGATTCACCCCTCCACTTT.

This clone was observed a handful of times. The CDR3 DNA reads TGTGCCAGCGGCCTGACTAGCGGGCGGGGCACTGAAGCTTTCTTT. This gives the protein CASGLTSGRGTEAFF. This rearrangement joins TRBV7-9 to TRBJ1-1, with unresolved D. Trimming took 8 bases from V and 4 from J, leaving 20 bases between them. Germline CDR1 reads SEHNR; CDR2 reads FQNEAQ (reference sequence). The CDR3 contains 15 residues.

This chain connects TRBV7-8 to TRBJ1-2; D possibly corresponds to TRBD1 (5 bases). V was cut by 3 bases and J by 8 bases, with 16 bases left in between. This CDR3 comprises 14 residues. In germline, CDR1 is SGHVS, CDR2 FQNEAQ. The CDR3 bases are TGTGCCAGCAGCTTGCCCACGGGGGTGAGCGGCTACACCTTC. This codes for CASSLPTGVSGYTF.

The chain links TRBV5-1 to TRBJ1-4; no definite D call. The germline V gene encodes CDR1 SGHRS and CDR2 YFSETQ. The germline V and J ends were trimmed by 0 bases and 3 bases, with 6 bases remaining between them. The CDR3 covers 14 residues. CDR3 sequence reads: CASSLDGANEKLFF. The CDR3 region has the DNA TGCGCCAGCAGCTTGGACGGAGCTAATGAAAAACTGTTTTTT.

The chain's CDR3 is CASGLAASGGVNTGELFF. The CDR3 DNA reads as TGTGCTAGTGGTTTGGCGGCTAGCGGGGGGGTGAACACCGGGGAGCTGTTTTTT. V gene TRBV12-5 combines with J gene TRBJ2-2; 12 bases are a match to TRBD2. CDR1 and CDR2 from the germline V gene are LGHNT and FRNRAP. This CDR3 has 18 residues. V was clipped by 1 base and J by 1 base; unmatched bases: 4.